Listed below are T cell receptor beta chains from one sample, sequenced in a study of prognosis after radiotherapy for stage I lung cancer. Each CDR3 protein gets one entry after TCRdb re-called the multiplex PCR reads with MiXCR. This sample yields more than 9,500 distinct CDR3 sequences, of which 45% to 60% are seen a single time; around a fifth belongs to the top ten. Sequenced material: PBMCs, taken before or after stereotactic body radiation therapy (not recorded which). These receptor sequences come from a donor aged 50 or older with non-small cell lung cancer. Both conserved end residues are part of each CDR3. Fields, in order: V gene, clone size, D gene, J gene, CDR3 protein, CDR3 DNA. The D gene is left open where the match is weak. The size entry is marked missing in some rows and otherwise reads once, few, many or a size class.

V: TRBV6-1; size: -; D: -; J: TRBJ2-2; CDR3: CAISVPNRGVDTGELFF; DNA: TGTGCTATCAGTGTCCCCAACCGAGGGGTGGACACCGGGGAGCTGTTTTTT
V: TRBV27; size: -; D: TRBD2; J: TRBJ2-1; CDR3: CASKSGVKEQFF; DNA: TGTGCCAGCAAAAGCGGGGTGAAGGAGCAGTTCTTC
V: TRBV20-1; size: once; D: TRBD2; J: TRBJ2-2; CDR3: CSARLSGRPNTGELFF; DNA: TGCAGTGCTCGACTAAGCGGGAGGCCGAACACCGGGGAGCTGTTTTTT
V: TRBV18; size: many; D: -; J: TRBJ2-3; CDR3: CASSPKSSTDTQYF; DNA: TGTGCCAGCTCACCAAAGTCTAGCACAGATACGCAGTATTTT
V: TRBV12-1; size: once; D: -; J: TRBJ1-1; CDR3: CASSCVEGPNTKAFF; DNA: TGTGCCAGCAGCTGTGTGGAGGGACCTAACACTAAAGCTTTCTTT
V: TRBV12-3/TRBV12-4; size: -; D: -; J: TRBJ2-1; CDR3: CASSRANYEQFF; DNA: TGTGCCAGCAGTCGTGCCAACTATGAGCAGTTCTTC
V: TRBV9; size: -; D: -; J: TRBJ1-2; CDR3: CARRAGEGYGYTF; DNA: TGTGCCAGGCGTGCAGGGGAGGGCTATGGCTACACCTTC
V: TRBV12-3/TRBV12-4; size: -; D: -; J: TRBJ2-2; CDR3: CVSSRDNRNTGELFF; DNA: TGTGTCAGCAGCCGTGATAACAGGAACACCGGGGAGCTGTTTTTT
V: TRBV2; size: -; D: TRBD2; J: TRBJ2-1; CDR3: CASSALAGTSEQFF; DNA: TGTGCCAGCAGTGCACTAGCGGGAACATCTGAGCAGTTCTTC
V: TRBV7-9; size: few; D: TRBD1; J: TRBJ1-6; CDR3: CASSDYRGSNSPLHF; DNA: TGTGCCAGCAGCGATTACAGGGGGTCTAATTCACCCCTCCACTTT
V: TRBV7-2; size: -; D: TRBD2; J: TRBJ2-1; CDR3: CASSRGGLASYNEQFF; DNA: TGTGCCAGCAGCCGGGGGGGACTTGCCTCCTACAATGAGCAGTTCTTC
V: TRBV6-9; size: -; D: -; J: TRBJ1-2; CDR3: CASSYSGVPGYTF; DNA: TGTGCCAGCAGTTACTCCGGAGTACCCGGCTACACCTTC
V: TRBV20-1; size: medium-sized; D: TRBD2; J: TRBJ2-3; CDR3: CSARGRTSGTDTQYF; DNA: TGCAGTGCTAGAGGTCGGACTAGCGGCACAGATACGCAGTATTTT
V: TRBV20-1; size: medium-sized; D: TRBD2; J: TRBJ2-3; CDR3: CSARLAGGNTDTQYF; DNA: TGCAGTGCTAGACTAGCGGGAGGGAACACAGATACGCAGTATTTT
V: TRBV6-1; size: -; D: TRBD1; J: TRBJ2-5; CDR3: CASRLGTGVQETQYF; DNA: TGTGCCAGCAGGCTAGGGACAGGGGTTCAAGAGACCCAGTACTTC
V: TRBV5-1; size: -; D: TRBD1; J: TRBJ1-3; CDR3: CASSRTRQGSGNTIYF; DNA: TGCGCCAGCAGCCGGACCAGACAGGGCTCTGGAAACACCATATATTTT
V: TRBV6-1; size: medium-sized; D: TRBD1; J: TRBJ2-1; CDR3: CASSEEEGDRGGVKQFF; DNA: TGTGCCAGCAGTGAGGAGGAGGGGGACAGGGGAGGAGTAAAGCAGTTCTTC
V: TRBV4-2; size: -; D: -; J: TRBJ2-6; CDR3: CASSQEVSGANVLTF; DNA: TGTGCCAGCAGCCAGGAAGTTTCTGGGGCCAACGTCCTGACTTTC
V: TRBV27; size: -; D: -; J: TRBJ2-3; CDR3: CASSLRVADTQYF; DNA: TGTGCCAGCAGTTTACGGGTCGCAGATACGCAGTATTTT
V: TRBV5-1; size: medium-sized; D: -; J: TRBJ2-1; CDR3: CASSLVPGTYNEQFF; DNA: TGCGCCAGCAGCTTGGTCCCCGGGACCTACAATGAGCAGTTCTTC
V: TRBV12-3/TRBV12-4; size: once; D: -; J: TRBJ1-6; CDR3: CASEAGIHNSPLHF; DNA: TGTGCCAGCGAAGCCGGGATTCATAATTCACCCCTCCACTTT
V: TRBV12-3/TRBV12-4; size: medium-sized; D: -; J: TRBJ2-3; CDR3: CASSFKGADTQYF; DNA: TGTGCCAGCAGTTTTAAAGGGGCAGATACGCAGTATTTT
V: TRBV10-3; size: many; D: TRBD2; J: TRBJ2-7; CDR3: CAIRERDGTYEQYF; DNA: TGTGCCATCAGAGAGCGGGATGGGACCTACGAGCAGTACTTC
V: TRBV12-3/TRBV12-4; size: -; D: -; J: TRBJ1-4; CDR3: CASSLDTGEKLFF; DNA: TGTGCCAGCAGTTTAGATACGGGTGAAAAACTGTTTTTT